This T cell receptor beta chain was recorded in a study of cytomegalovirus exposure and HLA in healthy donors. Study-wide findings and caveats: When analyzed later, the rates of TCR association showed variation by HLA locus, with DRB1 the most and HLA-C the fewest. A later analysis reported that several of the most significant clusters appeared to be linked to common viral pathogens, among them Epstein-Barr virus.

Germline V gives CDR1 SGHNT, CDR2 YYREEE (reference sequence). The CDR3 consists of 17 residues. Unmatched junction bases numbered 11, after V lost 4 bases and J lost 1 base. Researchers ran the PCR with 60 Vbeta and 13 Jbeta primers. Data came from immunoSEQ multiplex PCR; TCRdb stores just in-frame clones and leaves some out. The sample shows about 110,000 clones, approximately 80% of them seen only once. A note on this clone: The antigen is not known.

The TCR comes from a man under 40 in good health and CMV-seropositive. Sequencing was carried out using PBMCs. This chain connects TRBV5-4 to TRBJ1-1; 9 bases line up with TRBD1. The CDR3 nucleotides read TGTGCCAGCAGCCGACGGACAGGGGTCTCCCCGAACACTGAAGCTTTCTTT. It translates to CASSRRTGVSPNTEAFF.